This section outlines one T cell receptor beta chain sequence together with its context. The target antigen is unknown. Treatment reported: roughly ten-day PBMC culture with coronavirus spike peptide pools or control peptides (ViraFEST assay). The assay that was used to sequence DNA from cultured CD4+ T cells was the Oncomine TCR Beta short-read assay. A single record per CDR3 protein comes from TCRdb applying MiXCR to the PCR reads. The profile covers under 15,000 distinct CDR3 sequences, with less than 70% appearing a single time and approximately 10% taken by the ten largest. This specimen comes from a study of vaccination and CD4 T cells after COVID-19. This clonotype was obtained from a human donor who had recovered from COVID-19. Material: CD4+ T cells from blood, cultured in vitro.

This CDR3 is CASSARGLGTDTQYF. In DNA form, the CDR3 reads TGTGCCAGCAGCGCCAGGGGTTTGGGCACAGATACGCAGTATTTT. The chain joins TRBV7-2 to TRBJ2-3, with a weak D call TRBD1 (6 bases). CDR1 and CDR2 from the germline V gene are SGHTA and FQGNSA. The CDR3 is 15 amino acids. Trimming took 5 bases from V and 1 from J, leaving 13 bases between them.